The 16 T cell receptor beta chains below were found in one sample sequenced in a study of radiation and T cells in renal cell carcinoma. As to time point: baseline pretreatment blood. The sample's treatment: 15 Gy SBRT to primary tumor, nephrectomy 4 weeks later. Generated by immunoSEQ multiplex PCR, the TCRdb table keeps only in-frame clones and is missing some. The table shows 45,000 to 65,000 clones, with more than 60% occurring only once. Sample: blood, taken from a patient whose treatment included radiotherapy and nephrectomy. These receptors all stem from a man aged 55 to 70 with renal cell carcinoma.

V is TRBV7-2 and J is TRBJ2-1; D is possibly TRBD1 (5 bases). V gave up 4 bases and J gave up 9 bases, with 10 bases separating them. Germline V gene sequence: CDR1 SGHTA, CDR2 FQGNSA. The CDR3 is 12 amino acids. The CDR3 DNA reads as TGTGCCAGCAGCTCTCAGGGCGGTGAGCAGTTCTTC. Translation gives CASSSQGGEQFF.

This clone was observed a few times. The sample holds other DNA sequences that translate to the same CDR3. This chain connects TRBV9 to TRBJ1-1; tentative D call: TRBD1 (6 bases). The CDR3 runs to 15 residues. Germline V CDR1 and CDR2: SGDLS, YYNGEE. DNA of the CDR3: TGTGCTCGCCCGGGGGGCATTAAACGGAACACTGAAGCTTTCTTT. Translation: CARPGGIKRNTEAFF.

V usage is TRBV6-1 and J usage is TRBJ2-3, with unresolved D. The CDR3 covers 15 residues. Germline V gene sequence: CDR1 MNHNS, CDR2 SASEGT. V was trimmed by 1 base and J by 0 bases, leaving 8 bases between them. The CDR3 nucleotides are TGTGCCAGCAGTGAAGGCAGCACGAGCACAGATACGCAGTATTTT. Translating it yields CASSEGSTSTDTQYF.

This clone showed up just a few times. This chain uses TRBV27 with TRBJ2-3, with D possibly matching TRBD2 (6 bases). From germline, CDR1 is MNHEY and CDR2 SMNVEV (reference sequence). Trimming left V 2 bases short and J 4 bases short, with 10 bases between. The CDR3 is made up of 14 amino acids. Here the CDR3 reads CASSLTTSPDTQYF. CDR3 nucleotide sequence: TGTGCCAGCAGTTTAACCACTAGCCCAGATACGCAGTATTTT.

This clone turned up a few times. The chain joins TRBV5-4 to TRBJ1-4; no clear D. V was trimmed by 0 bases and J by 0 bases, leaving 6 bases between them. The CDR3 covers 15 residues. Germline assignment: CDR1 SGHNT and CDR2 YYREEE (reference sequence). In DNA, the CDR3 is TGTGCCAGCAGCTTGGAACCCGCAACTAATGAAAAACTGTTTTTT. Encoded protein: CASSLEPATNEKLFF. The variable domain in full, completed from reference TRBV5-4 and TRBJ1-4, reads ETGVTQSPTHLIKTRGQQVTLRCSSQSGHNTVSWYQQALGQGPQFIFQYYREEENGRGNFPPRFSGLQFPNYSSELNVNALELDDSALYLCASSLEPATNEKLFFGSGTQLSVL.

CDR3 loop: CASSFSETQYF. DNA of the CDR3: TGTGCCAGCAGCTTCTCCGAGACCCAGTACTTC. V and J are TRBV5-6 and TRBJ2-5; no reliable D call. Trimming cost V 2 bases and J 5 bases, with 4 bases left between them. In germline, CDR1 is SGHDT, CDR2 YYEEEE. There are 11 residues in the CDR3.

The chain uses TRBV10-2 and TRBJ2-7, with 9 nucleotides matching TRBD1. J was trimmed by 0 bases and V by 7 bases; bases with no gene match: 4. From germline, CDR1 is WSHSY and CDR2 SAAADI. CDR3 length: 14 residues. The CDR3 DNA is TGCGCCAGCAAACCGGGACAGGGCTCCTACGAGCAGTACTTC. Protein: CASKPGQGSYEQYF.

The rearrangement links TRBV2 to TRBJ2-2; tentative D call: TRBD1 (5 bases). The CDR3 is made up of 15 amino acids. Trimming left V 1 base short and J 2 bases short, with 8 bases between. The germline V gene encodes CDR1 SNHLY and CDR2 FYNNEI. CDR3 protein: CASSEGQGNTGELFF. The CDR3 bases are TGTGCCAGCAGTGAAGGTCAGGGTAACACCGGGGAGCTGTTTTTT.

This chain connects TRBV4-3 to TRBJ1-2; D remains ambiguous. V was trimmed by 0 bases and J by 4 bases, leaving 6 bases between them. CDR3 length equals 13 residues. From germline, CDR1 is LGHNA and CDR2 YSLEER. CDR3 sequence (DNA): TGCGCCAGCAGCCAAGACGCCGGCTATGGCTACACCTTC. Translating gives CASSQDAGYGYTF.

This sequence joins TRBV5-5 and TRBJ1-3; weak D call: TRBD1 (6 bases). The V end was cut by 4 bases, the J end by 0 bases, with 11 bases between. Germline loops: CDR1 SGHKS, CDR2 YYEKEE (reference sequence). This CDR3 comprises 15 residues. CDR3 nucleotides: TGTGCCAGCAGCCCCGGACAGAGCTCTGGAAACACCATATATTTT. It yields the protein CASSPGQSSGNTIYF.

This clone was detected a few times. This sequence joins TRBV30 and TRBJ1-1; D not resolved. Germline V CDR1 and CDR2: GTSNPN, SVGIG (reference sequence). V was pared by 8 bases and J by 1 base, with 14 bases between. The CDR3 is 13 amino acids. The CDR3 nucleotides are TGTGCCAAGAAAACAATTAGGAACACTGAAGCTTTCTTT. Amino acids: CAKKTIRNTEAFF.

This chain uses TRBV19 with TRBJ1-2; a weak D match, TRBD1 (5 bases). The CDR3 extends over 13 amino acids. The ends were cut back, 5 bases at V and 9 bases at J, with 16 bases in the middle. Germline-derived CDR1 and CDR2 are LNHDA and SQIVND (reference sequence). The DNA of the CDR3 is TGTGCCAGTAGTCTGCGGGACCGCGTTAGCTACACCTTC. Its protein product is CASSLRDRVSYTF.

The V call is TRBV29-1, the J call TRBJ1-2; possibly TRBD1 for D (5 bases). Germline CDR1 is SQVTM and CDR2 is ANQGSEA. The CDR3 covers 12 residues. The V and J ends lost 3 bases and 8 bases respectively, with 13 bases between them. CDR3 DNA sequence: TGCAGCGTTGACAGGGCGGGGGTCGGCTACACCTTC. Amino acid sequence: CSVDRAGVGYTF. The entire variable domain, with the rest obtained from reference TRBV29-1 and TRBJ1-2, is as follows: SAVISQKPSRDICQRGTSLTIQCQVDSQVTMMFWYRQQPGQSLTLIATANQGSEATYESGFVIDKFPISRPNLTFSTLTVSNMSPEDSSIYLCSVDRAGVGYTFGSGTRLTVV.

The rearrangement links TRBV28 to TRBJ2-7; 7 bases agree with TRBD1. The length of the CDR3 is 18 residues. Trimming cost V 5 bases and J 2 bases; bases outside gene matches: 18. Germline V gene data show CDR1 as MDHEN and CDR2 as SYDVKM. CDR3 DNA: TGTGCCAGCAGTACCACGCGGCGGACAGGATCATCCACCTACGAGCAGTACTTC. Translating it yields CASSTTRRTGSSTYEQYF.

This rearrangement joins TRBV11-3 to TRBJ2-4, with D perhaps being TRBD1 or TRBD2 (5 bases each). V was shortened by 8 bases and J by 8 bases, with 16 bases between the two germline ends. Germline loops: CDR1 SGHNT, CDR2 YENEEA. The CDR3 contains 13 residues. The CDR3 DNA sequence: TGTGCCAGCGGGGTGGGGGAGCTAGACATTCAGTACTTC. This codes for CASGVGELDIQYF.

A few counts support this clone. The genes are TRBV19 and TRBJ2-5; TRBD1 might be the D (5 bases). Germline V lookup: CDR1 LNHDA, CDR2 SQIVND (reference sequence). The V and J ends lost 0 bases and 5 bases respectively, with 13 bases between them. There are 15 residues in the CDR3. In DNA, the CDR3 is TGTGCCAGTAGTATAGATGGGGCCGGGTCGGAGACCCAGTACTTC. Amino acid sequence: CASSIDGAGSETQYF.